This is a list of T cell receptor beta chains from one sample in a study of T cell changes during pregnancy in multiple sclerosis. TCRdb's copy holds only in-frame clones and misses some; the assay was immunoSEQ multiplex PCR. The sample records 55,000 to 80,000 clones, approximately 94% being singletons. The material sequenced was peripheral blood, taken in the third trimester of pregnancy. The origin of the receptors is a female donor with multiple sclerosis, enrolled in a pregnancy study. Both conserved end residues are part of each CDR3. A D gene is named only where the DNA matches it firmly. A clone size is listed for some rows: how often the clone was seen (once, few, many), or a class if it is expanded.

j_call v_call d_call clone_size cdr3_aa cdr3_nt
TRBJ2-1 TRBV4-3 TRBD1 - CASSQRTGDEQFF TGCGCCAGCAGCCAACGGACAGGGGATGAGCAGTTCTTC
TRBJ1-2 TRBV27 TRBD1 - CASSLAGQGLYGYTF TGTGCCAGCAGTTTAGCGGGACAGGGCCTCTATGGCTACACCTTC
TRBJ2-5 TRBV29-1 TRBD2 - CSVRRGETGETQYF TGCAGCGTACGGCGGGGGGAGACTGGAGAGACCCAGTACTTC
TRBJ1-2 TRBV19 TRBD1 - CASASTGSRYTF TGTGCCAGTGCCTCGACAGGGTCTAGGTACACCTTC
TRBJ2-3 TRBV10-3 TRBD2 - CAISGGLAGAGTDTQYF TGTGCCATCAGTGGGGGACTAGCGGGGGCGGGGACAGATACGCAGTATTTT
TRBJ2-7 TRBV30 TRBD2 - CAWSGRGDEQYF TGTGCCTGGAGCGGCCGGGGGGACGAGCAGTACTTC
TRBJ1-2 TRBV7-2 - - CASSSQIRGERGYTF TGTGCCAGCAGCTCACAAATCAGGGGAGAGCGGGGCTACACCTTC
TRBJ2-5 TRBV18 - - CASSPDRQETQYF TGTGCCAGCTCACCTGACAGACAAGAGACCCAGTACTTC
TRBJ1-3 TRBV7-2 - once CASSTRTDRNTIYF TGTGCCAGCAGCACGCGGACAGATCGAAACACCATATATTTT
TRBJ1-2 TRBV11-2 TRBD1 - CASSLTGQGGYGYTF TGTGCCAGCAGCCTAACCGGACAGGGTGGATATGGCTACACCTTC
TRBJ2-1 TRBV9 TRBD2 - CASSVVSGDEQFF TGTGCCAGCAGCGTAGTTAGCGGGGATGAGCAGTTCTTC
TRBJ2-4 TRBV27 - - CASSPRDNPAKNIQYF TGTGCCAGCAGCCCTAGGGACAATCCAGCGAAAAACATTCAGTACTTC
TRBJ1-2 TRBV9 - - CASSTGGSRGYTF TGTGCCAGCAGCACGGGGGGGAGTAGGGGCTACACCTTC
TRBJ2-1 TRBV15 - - CAIFMSSYNEQFF TGTGCCATATTCATGAGCTCCTACAATGAGCAGTTCTTC
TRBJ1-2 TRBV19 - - CASSYTGNHGYTF TGTGCCAGTTCCTACACAGGAAACCATGGCTACACCTTC
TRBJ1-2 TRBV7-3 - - CASSPSGNYGYTF TGTGCCAGCAGCCCTTCAGGGAACTATGGCTACACCTTC
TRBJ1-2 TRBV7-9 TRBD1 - CASSSLTGQGSTF TGTGCCAGCAGCTCCTTAACCGGACAGGGAAGCACCTTC
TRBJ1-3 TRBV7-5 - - CVRSNTGTGQRGNTIYF TGTGTCAGAAGCAATACCGGGACAGGGCAGCGTGGAAACACCATATATTTT
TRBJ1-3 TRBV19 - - CASSTRQAGNTIYF TGTGCCAGTAGTACGCGACAGGCTGGAAACACCATATATTTT
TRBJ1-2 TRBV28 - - CASSLYEINYGYTF TGTGCCAGCAGTTTATATGAGATCAACTATGGCTACACCTTC
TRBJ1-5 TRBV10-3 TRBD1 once CAISDQGGNQPQHF TGTGCCATCAGTGATCAGGGGGGCAATCAGCCCCAGCATTTT
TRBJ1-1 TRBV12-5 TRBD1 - CASGSSETGVMNTEAFF TGTGCTAGTGGTTCCTCCGAGACAGGGGTCATGAACACTGAAGCTTTCTTT
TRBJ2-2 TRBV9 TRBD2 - CASSLPLAGMTGELFF TGTGCCAGCAGCCTCCCCTTAGCGGGGATGACCGGGGAGCTGTTTTTT
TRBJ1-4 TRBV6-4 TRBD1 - CASSPTGMGEKLFF TGTGCCAGCAGCCCGACAGGGATGGGTGAAAAACTGTTTTTT
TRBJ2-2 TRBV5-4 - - CASSLGAGNTGELFF TGTGCCAGCAGCCTCGGAGCGGGGAACACCGGGGAGCTGTTTTTT
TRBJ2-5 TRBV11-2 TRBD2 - CASSQRTSGAETQYF TGTGCCAGCAGCCAGAGGACTAGCGGGGCCGAGACCCAGTACTTC
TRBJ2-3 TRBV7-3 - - CASSLGGFGPDTQYF TGTGCCAGCAGCTTAGGCGGGTTTGGTCCAGATACGCAGTATTTT
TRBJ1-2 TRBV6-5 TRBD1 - CASSYAGQGGGYTF TGTGCCAGCAGTTATGCGGGACAGGGGGGTGGCTACACCTTC
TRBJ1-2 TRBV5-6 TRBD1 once CASSFLRQGSRYGYTF TGTGCCAGCAGCTTTCTTCGACAGGGGTCGCGCTATGGCTACACCTTC
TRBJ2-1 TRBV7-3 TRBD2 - CASSLGGEPYNEQFF TGTGCCAGCAGCTTGGGGGGGGAACCCTACAATGAGCAGTTCTTC
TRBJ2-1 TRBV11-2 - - CASSLSVYNEQFF TGTGCCAGCAGCTTATCCGTCTACAATGAGCAGTTCTTC
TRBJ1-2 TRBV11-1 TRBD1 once CASSYRQGGYTF TGTGCCAGCAGCTACAGACAGGGAGGCTACACCTTC
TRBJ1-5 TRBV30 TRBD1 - CAWSLQGVYQPQHF TGTGCCTGGAGCCTACAGGGGGTTTATCAGCCCCAGCATTTT
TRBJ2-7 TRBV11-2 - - CASSRSNYEQYF TGTGCCAGCAGCAGATCTAATTACGAGCAGTACTTC
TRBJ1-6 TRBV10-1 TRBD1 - CASSRGPGSPLHF TGCGCCAGCTCCAGGGGGCCGGGTTCACCCCTCCACTTT
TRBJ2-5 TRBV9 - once CASSVGPQETQYF TGTGCCAGCAGCGTGGGCCCGCAAGAGACCCAGTACTTC
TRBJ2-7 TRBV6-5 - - CASRRKLDNRYEQYF TGTGCCAGCAGACGGAAGCTGGACAACCGTTACGAGCAGTACTTC
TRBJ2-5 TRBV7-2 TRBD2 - CASSLVLLAGQETQYF TGTGCCAGCAGCTTAGTACTCCTAGCGGGGCAAGAGACCCAGTACTTC
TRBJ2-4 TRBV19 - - CASSIGHRVYRDIQYF TGTGCCAGTAGTATCGGGCACAGGGTATATCGCGACATTCAGTACTTC